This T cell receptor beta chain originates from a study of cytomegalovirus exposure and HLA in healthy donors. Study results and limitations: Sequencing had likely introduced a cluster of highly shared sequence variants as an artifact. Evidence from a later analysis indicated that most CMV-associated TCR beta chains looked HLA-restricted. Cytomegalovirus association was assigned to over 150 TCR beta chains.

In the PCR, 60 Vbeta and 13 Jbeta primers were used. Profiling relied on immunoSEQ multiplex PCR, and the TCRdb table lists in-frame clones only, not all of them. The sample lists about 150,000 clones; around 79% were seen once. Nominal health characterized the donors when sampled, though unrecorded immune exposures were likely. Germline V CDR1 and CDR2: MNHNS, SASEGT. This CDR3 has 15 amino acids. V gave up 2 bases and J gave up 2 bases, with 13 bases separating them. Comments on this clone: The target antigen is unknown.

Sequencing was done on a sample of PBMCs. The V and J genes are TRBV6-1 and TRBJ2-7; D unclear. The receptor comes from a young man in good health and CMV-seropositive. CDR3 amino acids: CASSELGAPPYEQYF. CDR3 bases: TGTGCCAGCAGTGAATTGGGCGCACCCCCCTACGAGCAGTACTTC.